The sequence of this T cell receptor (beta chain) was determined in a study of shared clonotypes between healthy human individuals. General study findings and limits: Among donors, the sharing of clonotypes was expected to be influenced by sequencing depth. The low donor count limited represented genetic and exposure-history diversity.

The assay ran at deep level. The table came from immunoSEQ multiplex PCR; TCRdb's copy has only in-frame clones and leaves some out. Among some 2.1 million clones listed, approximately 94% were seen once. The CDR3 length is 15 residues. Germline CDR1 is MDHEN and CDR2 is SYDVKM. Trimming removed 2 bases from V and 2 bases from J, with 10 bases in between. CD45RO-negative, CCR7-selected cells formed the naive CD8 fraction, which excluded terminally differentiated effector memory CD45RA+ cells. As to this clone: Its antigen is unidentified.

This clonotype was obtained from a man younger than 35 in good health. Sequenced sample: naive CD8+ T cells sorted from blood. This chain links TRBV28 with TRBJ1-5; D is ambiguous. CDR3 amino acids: CASSLRGNGNQPQHF. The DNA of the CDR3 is TGTGCCAGCAGTTTACGGGGAAATGGCAATCAGCCCCAGCATTTT.